This TCR beta chain was observed in a study of identical twins (TCRdb year 2016). With respect to the entire study: To test whether fetal clonotypes persist, the study used deep sequencing on TCR alpha and beta repertoires from monozygotic twins, unrelated adults of various ages, and cord blood. Replicate twin experiments were performed at different times using different library preparation protocols to rule out contamination.

Only healthy Caucasian donors were included. Miltenyi CD45RO+ enrichment and human naive T-cell isolation kits were used to isolate memory (CD45RO+) and naive T cells from PBMC. In its sample, this clonotype was seen many times. Its binding antigen is unknown. Per-base quality was not reported, and no clone a single base away is much larger than it. The library was produced with 5' RACE. TCRdb lists the instrument as Illumina HiSeq 2000. Template switching introduced a universal primer binding site; the final cDNA contained a unique molecular identifier, enabling accurate counting of TCR cDNA molecules. Specific primers in the conserved constant-segment region were used to synthesize first-strand cDNA for TCR alpha and beta chains. To control for contamination, each cDNA library was double barcoded with a SMART-Mk sample barcode plus Illumina barcodes. TruSeq adapter sequences and Illumina sample barcodes were added in two successive PCR steps. TCR alpha and beta cDNA libraries were sequenced on the Illumina HiSeq platform with custom primers. Per the source publication's procedure: MiGEC was used to process raw reads and extract unique molecular identifiers, and MiXCR was used to find CDR3 positions. Recombination models were inferred per individual with the repgenHMM and IGoR tools using an EM algorithm. Shared clonotypes were analyzed with the tcR package in R, and sharing was normalized by the product of cloneset sizes. Out-of-frame nonproductive sequences were analyzed to study raw recombination free of thymic and clonal selection effects. TCRdb cleaned the public reads at Q25 with fastp, built clones with MiXCR and kept in-frame beta chains. One record per CDR3 amino acid sequence lists the most common genes and DNA. These V and J calls originate from TCRdb's pipeline instead of the authors' own analysis. The sample contains around 100,000 distinct CDR3 sequences, under 7% of them found a single time. Of the sample, roughly 12% is held by the ten largest clones.

Here is what the overall study found, with its caveats: Compared with coincidental sharing between unrelated individuals, an excess of low generation-probability sequences was observed among out-of-frame TCR alpha sequences shared between twins. Fewer insertions were carried by abundant cord blood beta clonotypes, a similar but weaker trend appeared in young adult naive repertoires, and no such trend appeared in memory repertoires. The excess sharing between twins in beta out-of-frame sequences was weaker because fewer shared sequences reduced the signal-to-noise ratio. Out-of-frame TCR alpha sharing in monozygotic twins was systematically underestimated by recombination models, whereas sharing between unrelated individuals was in agreement with the recombination models. Zero-insertion analyses could be partly confounded by invariant T cells such as MAIT and iNKT, although diverse VJ usage argued against such confounding for most clonotypes. Because the same donors could not be followed over many years, the conclusions relied on cross-sectional statistical analysis.

In the germline V gene, CDR1 corresponds to SGHNT and CDR2 to YENEEA. The CDR3 runs 12 amino acids, cysteine and phenylalanine included. This entry keeps only the CDR3 DNA: 36 bases, framed from base 1. V is cut by 2 bases and J by 15 bases, and the space between the germline ends is 14 bases. The rearranged chain carries TRBV11-3 and TRBJ2-1; no D segment can be confidently identified. The source is a woman aged 50 to 60 in good health. Sequenced material: memory T cells sorted from blood. The label giving this sample's cell subset or site can be read as: CD45RO+ enriched T cells. The nucleotide sequence is given as TGTGCCAGCAGCTTACGTCTTCAGGCGCCGTTCTTC. Its protein product is CASSLRLQAPFF.